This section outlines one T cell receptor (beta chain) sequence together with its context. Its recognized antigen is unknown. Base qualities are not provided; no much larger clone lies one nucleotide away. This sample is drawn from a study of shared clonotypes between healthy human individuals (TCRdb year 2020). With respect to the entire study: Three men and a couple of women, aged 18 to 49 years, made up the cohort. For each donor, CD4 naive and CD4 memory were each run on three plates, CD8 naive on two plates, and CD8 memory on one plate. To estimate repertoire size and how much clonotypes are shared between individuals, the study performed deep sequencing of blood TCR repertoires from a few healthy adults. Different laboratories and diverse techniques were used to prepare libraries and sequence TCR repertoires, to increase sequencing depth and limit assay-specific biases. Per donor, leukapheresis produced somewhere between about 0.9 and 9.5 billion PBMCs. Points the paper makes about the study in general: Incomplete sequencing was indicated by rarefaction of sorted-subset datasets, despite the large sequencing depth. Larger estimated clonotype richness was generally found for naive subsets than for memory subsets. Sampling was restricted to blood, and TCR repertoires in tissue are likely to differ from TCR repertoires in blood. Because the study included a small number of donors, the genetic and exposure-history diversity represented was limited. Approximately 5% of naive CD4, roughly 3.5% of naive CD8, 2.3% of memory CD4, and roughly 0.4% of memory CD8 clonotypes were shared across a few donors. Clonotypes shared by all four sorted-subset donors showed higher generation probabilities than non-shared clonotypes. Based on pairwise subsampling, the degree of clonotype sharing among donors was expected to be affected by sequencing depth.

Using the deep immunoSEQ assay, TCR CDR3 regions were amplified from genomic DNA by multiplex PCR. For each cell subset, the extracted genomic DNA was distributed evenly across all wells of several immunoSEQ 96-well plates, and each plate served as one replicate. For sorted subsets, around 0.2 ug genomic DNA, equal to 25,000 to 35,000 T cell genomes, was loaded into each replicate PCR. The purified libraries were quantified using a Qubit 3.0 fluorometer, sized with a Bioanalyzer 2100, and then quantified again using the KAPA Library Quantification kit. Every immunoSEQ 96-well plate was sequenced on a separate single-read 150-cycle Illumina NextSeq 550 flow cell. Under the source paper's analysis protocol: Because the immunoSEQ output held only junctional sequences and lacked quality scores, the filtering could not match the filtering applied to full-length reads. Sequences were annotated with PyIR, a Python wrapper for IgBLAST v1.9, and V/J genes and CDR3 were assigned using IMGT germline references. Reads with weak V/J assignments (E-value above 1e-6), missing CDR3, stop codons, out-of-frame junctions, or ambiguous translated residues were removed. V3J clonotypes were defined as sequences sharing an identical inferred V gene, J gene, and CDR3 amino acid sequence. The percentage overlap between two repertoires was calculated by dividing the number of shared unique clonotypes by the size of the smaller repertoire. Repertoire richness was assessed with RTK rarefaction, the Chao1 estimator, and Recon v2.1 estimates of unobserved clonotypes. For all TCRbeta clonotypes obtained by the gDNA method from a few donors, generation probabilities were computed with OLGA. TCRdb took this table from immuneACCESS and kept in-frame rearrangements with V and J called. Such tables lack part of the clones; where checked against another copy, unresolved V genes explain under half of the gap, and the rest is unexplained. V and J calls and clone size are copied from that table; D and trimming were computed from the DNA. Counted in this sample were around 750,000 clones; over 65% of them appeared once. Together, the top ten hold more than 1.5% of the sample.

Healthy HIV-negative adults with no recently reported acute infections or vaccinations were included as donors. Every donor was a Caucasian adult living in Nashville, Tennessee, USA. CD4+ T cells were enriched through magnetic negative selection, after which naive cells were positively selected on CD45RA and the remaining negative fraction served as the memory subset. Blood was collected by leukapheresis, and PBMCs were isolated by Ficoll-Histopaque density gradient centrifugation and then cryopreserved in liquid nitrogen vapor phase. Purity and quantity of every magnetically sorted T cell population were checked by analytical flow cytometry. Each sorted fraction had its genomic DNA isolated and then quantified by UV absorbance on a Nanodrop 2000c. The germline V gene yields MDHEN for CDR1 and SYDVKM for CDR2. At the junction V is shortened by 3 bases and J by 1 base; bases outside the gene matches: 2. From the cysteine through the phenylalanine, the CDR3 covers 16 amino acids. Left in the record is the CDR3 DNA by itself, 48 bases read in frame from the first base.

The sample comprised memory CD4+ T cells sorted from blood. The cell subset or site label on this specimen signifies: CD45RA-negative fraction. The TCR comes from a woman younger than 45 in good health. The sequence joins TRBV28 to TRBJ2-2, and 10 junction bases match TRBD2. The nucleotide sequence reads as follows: TGTGCCAGCAGTTTTGCTAGCGGGAGGAACACCGGGGAGCTGTTTTTT. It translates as CASSFASGRNTGELFF.